This is a list of T cell receptor beta chains from one sample in a study of Ad26.COV2.S vaccination and SARS-CoV-2 variants. Only in-frame clones appear in the TCRdb table, and some are missing; sequencing was by immunoSEQ multiplex PCR. The table shows 180,000 or so clones, with approximately 90% occurring only once. This material consisted of peripheral blood, taken after recovery from COVID-19. The receptor set was obtained from a human donor who had recovered from COVID-19. Both conserved end residues are part of each CDR3.

V gene: TRBV9; CDR3 protein: CASSLGDEQFF
V gene: TRBV5-8; CDR3 protein: CASSPRTDFYEQYF
V gene: TRBV7-8; CDR3 protein: CASSLVSGSLSYEQYF
V gene: TRBV3-1/TRBV3-2; CDR3 protein: CASSPSRRASEQYF
V gene: TRBV6-5; CDR3 protein: CASSYTGRINEKLFF
V gene: TRBV6-1; CDR3 protein: CASSEGHRGAQPQHF
V gene: TRBV2; CDR3 protein: CASSAGEGRTGELFF
V gene: TRBV11-3; CDR3 protein: CASSPGGSATTDTQYF
V gene: TRBV5-6; CDR3 protein: CASSLGGVAEQYF
V gene: TRBV19; CDR3 protein: CASSIQRGGFRGTEAFF
V gene: TRBV9; CDR3 protein: CASSGDTQYF
V gene: TRBV6-6; CDR3 protein: CACAEGTDTQYF
V gene: TRBV7-6; CDR3 protein: CASSLGLAGGGETQYF
V gene: TRBV25-1; CDR3 protein: CASSEPGGGYGYTF
V gene: TRBV6-4; CDR3 protein: CATREQSNSPLHF
V gene: TRBV12-3/TRBV12-4; CDR3 protein: CASSWVESDTQYF
V gene: TRBV9; CDR3 protein: CASSVGSGGNTIYF
V gene: TRBV12-3/TRBV12-4; CDR3 protein: CASSFPGSKQYF
V gene: TRBV7-9; CDR3 protein: CASSTTGASYNEQFF
V gene: TRBV9; CDR3 protein: CASSPQGVGTHEQYF
V gene: TRBV20-1; CDR3 protein: CSASHIQGPTEAFF
V gene: TRBV27; CDR3 protein: CASTVGEDNEQFF
V gene: TRBV7-3; CDR3 protein: CASSLTGGPGRETQYF
V gene: TRBV7-8; CDR3 protein: CASSPGPSTDTQYF
V gene: TRBV19; CDR3 protein: CASSRQGVNNQPQHF
V gene: TRBV6-1; CDR3 protein: CASSEGNLNSYTF
V gene: TRBV4-1; CDR3 protein: CASSSGQVSTDTQYF
V gene: TRBV18; CDR3 protein: CASSPSPGQGQYNEQFF
V gene: TRBV27; CDR3 protein: CASSIGTSGGAVEQFF
V gene: TRBV28; CDR3 protein: CASSFGLAGETQYF
V gene: TRBV14; CDR3 protein: CASSQGIRETQYF
V gene: TRBV19; CDR3 protein: CASSIVAGPGNTIYF
V gene: TRBV6-4; CDR3 protein: CASSGPGTDSEDYGYTF
V gene: TRBV7-9; CDR3 protein: CASSLMLAGGRYNEQFF
V gene: TRBV27; CDR3 protein: CASSMDRGPTDTQYF
V gene: TRBV19; CDR3 protein: CASSNLVGQVYNEQFF
V gene: TRBV5-1; CDR3 protein: CASSLALASGLDNEQFF
V gene: TRBV29-1; CDR3 protein: CSAEHYGGYTF
V gene: TRBV3-1/TRBV3-2; CDR3 protein: CASSQKWTASNTGELFF
V gene: TRBV24-1; CDR3 protein: CATSDGYGYTF
V gene: TRBV5-6; CDR3 protein: CASSRLRGGPNQPQHF
V gene: TRBV7-8; CDR3 protein: CASSLALGRLGSNTEAFF
V gene: TRBV6-5; CDR3 protein: CASRKGGNGYTF
V gene: TRBV21-1; CDR3 protein: CASSKNREGTDTQYF
V gene: TRBV5-4; CDR3 protein: CASSPGGTSGQETQYF